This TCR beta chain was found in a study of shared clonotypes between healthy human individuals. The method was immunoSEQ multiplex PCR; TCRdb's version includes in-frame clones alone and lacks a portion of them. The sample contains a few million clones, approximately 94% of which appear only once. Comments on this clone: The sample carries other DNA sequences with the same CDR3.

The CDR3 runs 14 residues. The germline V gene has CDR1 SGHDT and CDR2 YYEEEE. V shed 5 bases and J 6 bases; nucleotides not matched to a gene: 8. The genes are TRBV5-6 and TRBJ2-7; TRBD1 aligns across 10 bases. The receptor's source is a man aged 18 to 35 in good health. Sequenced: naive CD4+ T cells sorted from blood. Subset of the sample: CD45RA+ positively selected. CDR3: CASSFDRGLGEQYF. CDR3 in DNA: TGTGCCAGCAGTTTCGACAGGGGGCTGGGCGAGCAGTACTTC.